This record looks at one T cell receptor (beta chain) sequence and its context. What it recognizes is unknown. TCR beta cDNA came from about 0.55 ug total RNA, primed with a constant-region primer. Three nested multiplex PCR rounds, a slightly modified ARM-PCR method, built the TCR beta libraries. The first two PCR rounds used TRBV1-TRBV30 primers with a Cbeta primer, roughly 10 cycles each. TCRdb itself ran the multiplex PCR reads through MiXCR, one entry per CDR3 protein. Of some 190,000 distinct CDR3 sequences listed, around 60% were seen once; the top ten hold 65% to 80%. This specimen belongs to a study of tumor-infiltrating lymphocytes in primary liver carcinoma. On the study more broadly: Patients included men and women of 30 to 69 years. Study-level results: It was in tumors, not blood, that the top-250-clone fraction was significantly higher (p = 0.039). Pairs of tumor regions overlapped more than tumor-adjacent and tumor-blood pairs did.

In addition to blood RNA drawn from unsorted whole blood, germline DNA was extracted. Trimming shortened V by 7 bases and J by 3 bases, and 7 bases separated the two germline ends. Germline V lookup: CDR1 MNHNS, CDR2 SASEGT. This CDR3 is built from 13 residues. The source of this sequence is a man aged 40-49 years with primary liver carcinoma and hepatitis B virus infection. The chain employs TRBV6-1 and TRBJ1-6; D is unclear. Material for sequencing was peripheral blood. CDR3 residues: CASTVDYNSPLHF. CDR3 in DNA: TGTGCCAGCACGGTAGACTATAATTCACCCCTCCACTTT.